These 7 T cell receptor beta chains came from one sample sequenced in a study of blood T cells in healthy people across ages. The use of a sample-barcoded 5' primer and a J-beta primer mix characterized a second PCR of roughly 6 to 11 cycles. One entry per CDR3 protein results from TCRdb running MiXCR on the 5' RACE reads. Of about 1.8 million distinct CDR3 sequences detected, roughly 52% appear once; the ten largest clones hold about 2.1%. Sequencing was carried out using blood. These receptors all stem from a woman between 35 and 50 years old in good health.

V usage is TRBV6-2 or TRBV6-3 and J usage is TRBJ2-7; 7 nucleotides agree with TRBD2. Germline trimming cut 5 bases from V and 4 bases from J; bases unmatched to any gene: 14. This CDR3 contains 16 residues. The V gene's germline CDR1 is MNHEY and CDR2 SVGEGT. CDR3 nucleotide sequence: TGTGCCAGCAGTCGCCCCCCGGGAGCGGGGAGGTACGAGCAGTACTTC. This codes for CASSRPPGAGRYEQYF.

The chain recombines TRBV27 with TRBJ1-5, with unresolved D. Germline CDR1 and CDR2: MNHEY and SMNVEV (reference sequence). The CDR3 is made up of 14 amino acids. Trimming removed 5 bases at V and 3 bases at J, with 11 bases between. The CDR3 protein is CASSAELYNQPQHF. The CDR3 DNA is TGTGCCAGCAGTGCCGAGTTGTACAATCAGCCCCAGCATTTT.

This clonotype has just a few counts. This chain connects TRBV13 to TRBJ2-3, with 12 bases matching TRBD2. The V gene's germline CDR1 is PRHDT and CDR2 FYEKMQ (reference sequence). V lost 11 bases to trimming and J lost 2 bases; unmatched junction nucleotides: 5. The CDR3 has 14 amino acids. CDR3 in amino acids: CAVTSGGSTDTQYF. The CDR3 DNA reads TGTGCCGTGACTAGCGGGGGATCCACAGATACGCAGTATTTT.

Many counts were recorded for this clonotype. The V and J genes are TRBV7-2 and TRBJ2-1; 12 bases fit TRBD2. Germline V lookup: CDR1 SGHTA, CDR2 FQGNSA. This CDR3 is built from 16 residues. V was pared by 5 bases and J by 4 bases, with 6 bases of the junction left unmatched. CDR3 region: CASSETSGGKYNEQFF. DNA for the CDR3: TGTGCCAGCAGCGAGACTAGCGGGGGTAAATACAATGAGCAGTTCTTC.

The chain has TRBV27 and TRBJ2-3, with 10 bases lining up with TRBD2. Trimming cost V 5 bases and J 0 bases; bases outside gene matches: 11. CDR1 and CDR2 from the germline V gene are MNHEY and SMNVEV (reference sequence). The CDR3 runs 18 residues. The CDR3 sequence is CASSPTRTSGASTDTQYF. The DNA for the CDR3 is TGTGCCAGCAGTCCCACTAGGACTAGCGGTGCTAGCACAGATACGCAGTATTTT.

The J gene is TRBJ1-1, the V gene TRBV7-8; D uncertain. In germline, CDR1 is SGHVS, CDR2 FQNEAQ. The CDR3 is made up of 14 amino acids. Trimming removed 3 bases from V and 3 bases from J, with 11 bases in between. Here the CDR3 DNA reads TGTGCCAGCAGCTTGGAGACGTTGGACACTGAAGCTTTCTTT. This codes for CASSLETLDTEAFF. Based on the CDR3 plus reference TRBV7-8 and TRBJ1-1, the full variable domain is GAGVSQSPRYKVAKRGQDVALRCDPISGHVSLFWYQQALGQGPEFLTYFQNEAQLDKSGLPSDRFFAERPEGSVSTLKIQRTQQEDSAVYLCASSLETLDTEAFFGQGTRLTVV.

This clonotype occurred a few times. The CDR3 coding sequence is TGCGCCAGCAGCTTGGACCCGGGGAAAGGGACTTACGAGCAGTACTTC. Translating it yields CASSLDPGKGTYEQYF. V and J are TRBV5-1 and TRBJ2-7, with D perhaps TRBD2 (6 bases). Trimming left V 0 bases short and J 4 bases short, with 17 bases between. This CDR3 region has 16 residues. Looked up from germline, CDR1 is SGHRS and CDR2 is YFSETQ.